This record concerns one T cell receptor (beta chain) sequence. The antigen remains undetermined. Time point in this sample: after dendritic cell vaccination, including at tumor progression/relapse. The CDR3 contains 14 residues. Germline V CDR1 and CDR2: MNHNY, SVGAGI (reference sequence). V lost 2 bases and J lost 3, with 11 bases in between. Measured with immunoSEQ multiplex PCR; TCRdb has only the in-frame clones, and not every one. Of about 58,000 clones in the sample, more than 70% were seen once. This specimen belongs to a study of glioma-infiltrating T cells after dendritic cell vaccination. Overall study results and limits: Patients with more pretreatment TILs had longer time to progression and survival.

Sample: blood, taken after dendritic cell vaccination. The chain recombines TRBV6-6 with TRBJ2-7; D perhaps matches TRBD1 (7 bases). The receptor's source is a human donor with glioblastoma. The CDR3 protein is CASSYQGGDYEQYF. CDR3 nucleotide sequence: TGTGCCAGCAGTTACCAGGGGGGAGACTACGAGCAGTACTTC.